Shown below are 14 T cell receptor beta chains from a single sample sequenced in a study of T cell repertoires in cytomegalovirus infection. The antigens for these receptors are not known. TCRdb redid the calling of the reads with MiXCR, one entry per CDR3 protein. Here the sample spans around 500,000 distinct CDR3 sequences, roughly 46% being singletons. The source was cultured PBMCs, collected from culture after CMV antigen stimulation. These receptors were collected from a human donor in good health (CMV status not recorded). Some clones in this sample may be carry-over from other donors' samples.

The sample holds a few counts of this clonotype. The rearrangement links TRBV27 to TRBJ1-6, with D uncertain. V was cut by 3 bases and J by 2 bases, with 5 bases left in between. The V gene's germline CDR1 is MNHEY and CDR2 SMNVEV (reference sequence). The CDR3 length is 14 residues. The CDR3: CASSLRTYNSPLHF. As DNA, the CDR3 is TGTGCCAGCAGTTTGAGGACCTATAATTCACCCCTCCACTTT.

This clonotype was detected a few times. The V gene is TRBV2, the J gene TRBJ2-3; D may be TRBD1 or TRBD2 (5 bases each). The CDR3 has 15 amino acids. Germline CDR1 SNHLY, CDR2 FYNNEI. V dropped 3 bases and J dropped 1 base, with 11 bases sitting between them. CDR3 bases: TGTGCCAGCAGTGATCGAGGGGATCGCACAGATACGCAGTATTTT. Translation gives CASSDRGDRTDTQYF.

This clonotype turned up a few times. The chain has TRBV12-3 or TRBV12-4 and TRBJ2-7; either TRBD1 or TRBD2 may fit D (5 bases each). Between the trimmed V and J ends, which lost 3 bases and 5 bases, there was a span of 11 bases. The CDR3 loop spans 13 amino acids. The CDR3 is CASSFTGTNEQYF. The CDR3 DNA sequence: TGTGCCAGCAGTTTTACTGGGACCAACGAGCAGTACTTC.

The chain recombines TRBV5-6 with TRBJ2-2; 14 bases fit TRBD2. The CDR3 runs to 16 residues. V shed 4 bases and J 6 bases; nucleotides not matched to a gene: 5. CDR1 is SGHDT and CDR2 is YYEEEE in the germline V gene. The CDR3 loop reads CASSPETSGRAGELFF. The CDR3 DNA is TGTGCCAGCAGCCCGGAGACTAGCGGGAGGGCCGGGGAGCTGTTTTTT.

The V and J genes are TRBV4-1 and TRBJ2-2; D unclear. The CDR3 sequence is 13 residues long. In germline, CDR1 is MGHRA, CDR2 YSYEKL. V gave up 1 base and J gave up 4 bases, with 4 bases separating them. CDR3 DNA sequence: TGCGCCAGCAGCCAAGTTCCCACCGGGGAGCTGTTTTTT. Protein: CASSQVPTGELFF.

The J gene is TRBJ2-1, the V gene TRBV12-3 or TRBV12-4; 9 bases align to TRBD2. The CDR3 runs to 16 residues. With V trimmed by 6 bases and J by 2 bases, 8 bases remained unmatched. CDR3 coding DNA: TGTGCCAGCAGAAGGGAGACTAGCGGACCCTACAATGAGCAGTTCTTC. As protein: CASRRETSGPYNEQFF.

The CDR3 bases are TGTGCCAGCTCCCCGGACCCCTCCTACAATGAGCAGTTCTTC. Its translation: CASSPDPSYNEQFF. The chain couples TRBV6-5 to TRBJ2-1; D ambiguous. Germline lookup yields CDR1 MNHEY and CDR2 SVGAGI. V was shortened by 8 bases and J by 0 bases, with 11 bases between the two germline ends. The CDR3 covers 14 residues.

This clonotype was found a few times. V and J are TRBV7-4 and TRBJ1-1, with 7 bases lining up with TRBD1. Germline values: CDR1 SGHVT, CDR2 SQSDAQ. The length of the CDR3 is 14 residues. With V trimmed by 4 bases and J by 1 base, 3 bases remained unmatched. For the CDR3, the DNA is TGTGCCAGCAGCTCCAGGGGGTCGAACACTGAAGCTTTCTTT. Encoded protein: CASSSRGSNTEAFF.

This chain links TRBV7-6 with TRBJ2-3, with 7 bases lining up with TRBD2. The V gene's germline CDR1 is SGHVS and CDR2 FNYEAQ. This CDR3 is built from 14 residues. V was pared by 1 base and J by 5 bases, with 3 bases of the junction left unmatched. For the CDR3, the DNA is TGTGCCAGCAGCTTAGGAGCGGGGAAAGATACGCAGTATTTT. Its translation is CASSLGAGKDTQYF.

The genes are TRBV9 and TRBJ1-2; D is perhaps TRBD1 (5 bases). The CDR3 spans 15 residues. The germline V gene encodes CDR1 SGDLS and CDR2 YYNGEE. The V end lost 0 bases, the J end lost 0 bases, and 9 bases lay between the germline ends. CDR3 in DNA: TGTGCCAGCAGCGTAGCTTTGGGACCTAACTATGGCTACACCTTC. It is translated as CASSVALGPNYGYTF.

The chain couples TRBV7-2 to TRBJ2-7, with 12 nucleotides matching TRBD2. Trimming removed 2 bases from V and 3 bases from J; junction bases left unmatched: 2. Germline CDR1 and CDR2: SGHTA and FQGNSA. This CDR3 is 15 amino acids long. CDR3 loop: CASSLTSGRYYEQYF. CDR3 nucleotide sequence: TGTGCCAGCAGCTTAACTAGCGGGAGGTACTACGAGCAGTACTTC.

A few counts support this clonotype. The CDR3 is CASSPLQGDQTQYF. In DNA form, the CDR3 reads TGTGCCAGCAGCCCCTTACAGGGGGATCAGACCCAGTACTTC. The chain is built from TRBV7-2 and TRBJ2-5, with TRBD1 matching 8 bases. V gave up 5 bases and J gave up 6 bases; unmatched junction bases: 8. Germline V gives CDR1 SGHTA, CDR2 FQGNSA. The CDR3 is 14 amino acids.

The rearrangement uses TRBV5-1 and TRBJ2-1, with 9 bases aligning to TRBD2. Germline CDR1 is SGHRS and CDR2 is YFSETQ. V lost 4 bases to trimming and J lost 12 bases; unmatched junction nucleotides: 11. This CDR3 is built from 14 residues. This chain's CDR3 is CASSPESGRTLQFF. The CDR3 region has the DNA TGCGCCAGCAGCCCAGAGAGCGGGAGGACACTGCAGTTCTTC.

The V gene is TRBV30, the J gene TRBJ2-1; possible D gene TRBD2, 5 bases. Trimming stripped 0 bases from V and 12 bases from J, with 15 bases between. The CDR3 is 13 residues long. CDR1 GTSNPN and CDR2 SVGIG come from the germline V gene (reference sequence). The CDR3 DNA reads TGTGCCTGGAGTGTCGGGGAGCCAGGTTGGCAGTTCTTC. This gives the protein CAWSVGEPGWQFF.